Sequencing of this T cell receptor (beta chain) was carried out in a study of blood T cell repertoires in COVID-19. Only in-frame clones appear in the TCRdb table, and some are missing; sequencing was by immunoSEQ multiplex PCR. The sample has about 130,000 clones; around 78% are singletons. The CDR3 is made up of 11 amino acids. Trimming shortened V by 4 bases and J by 3 bases, and 6 bases separated the two germline ends. Germline V gene lookup returns CDR1 SQVTM and CDR2 ANQGSEA. This TCR was sampled from a human donor in a cohort sampled during active COVID-19. Sequencing input: peripheral blood. V gene TRBV29-1 combines with J gene TRBJ1-2; D call uncertain. As DNA, the CDR3 is TGCAGCGTTGGGCCCGACTATGGCTACACCTTC. As protein: CSVGPDYGYTF.